This is a list of T cell receptor beta chains from one sample in a study of early T cells in non-severe SARS-CoV-2 infection. TCRdb used MiXCR to reprocess the 5' RACE reads, holding one entry per CDR3 protein. The sample has fewer than 100,000 distinct CDR3 sequences; under 15% are singletons. The specimen was whole blood. These receptors were taken from an adult who was a healthcare worker with PCR-confirmed SARS-CoV-2 infection or an uninfected control (not recorded which). Each CDR3 is given with its conserved first and last residue. Fields, in order: CDR3 protein, clone size, V gene, J gene, D gene. A D gene is named only where the DNA matches it firmly. The size field is filled for only some rows; it gives once, few, many or a size class.

cdr3_aa: CASSSYRASLLAREVYTF; clone_size: many; v_call: TRBV7-7; j_call: TRBJ1-2; d_call: NA
cdr3_aa: CASSTDSSPYNEQFF; clone_size: many; v_call: TRBV19; j_call: TRBJ2-1; d_call: NA
cdr3_aa: CASSPQVRGLAGGISYEQYF; clone_size: NA; v_call: TRBV18; j_call: TRBJ2-7; d_call: TRBD2
cdr3_aa: CASSYLQAGTGELFF; clone_size: many; v_call: TRBV6-2/TRBV6-3; j_call: TRBJ2-2; d_call: NA
cdr3_aa: CASSVNRYNEQFF; clone_size: few; v_call: TRBV9; j_call: TRBJ2-1; d_call: NA
cdr3_aa: CATSRDSGNQPQHF; clone_size: few; v_call: TRBV15; j_call: TRBJ1-5; d_call: NA
cdr3_aa: CASSLRDSYEQYF; clone_size: NA; v_call: TRBV5-6; j_call: TRBJ2-7; d_call: TRBD1
cdr3_aa: CASSMTAGHYGYTF; clone_size: many; v_call: TRBV12-3/TRBV12-4; j_call: TRBJ1-2; d_call: NA
cdr3_aa: CASSPEGRTQETQYF; clone_size: few; v_call: TRBV12-3/TRBV12-4; j_call: TRBJ2-5; d_call: NA
cdr3_aa: CASRVAPGLHNEQFF; clone_size: many; v_call: TRBV5-1; j_call: TRBJ2-1; d_call: TRBD2
cdr3_aa: CASSYAPARGDTQYF; clone_size: NA; v_call: TRBV6-5; j_call: TRBJ2-3; d_call: NA
cdr3_aa: CASSMIPFASYEQYF; clone_size: NA; v_call: TRBV5-5; j_call: TRBJ2-7; d_call: NA
cdr3_aa: CASSPLDKETQYF; clone_size: few; v_call: TRBV19; j_call: TRBJ2-5; d_call: NA
cdr3_aa: CASSDVRTANNEQFF; clone_size: NA; v_call: TRBV25-1; j_call: TRBJ2-1; d_call: NA
cdr3_aa: CSGGPGGPYEQYF; clone_size: many; v_call: TRBV29-1; j_call: TRBJ2-7; d_call: TRBD1
cdr3_aa: CASSHVGASGGARETQYF; clone_size: few; v_call: TRBV4-1; j_call: TRBJ2-5; d_call: TRBD2
cdr3_aa: CSAPTDGTNYGYTF; clone_size: few; v_call: TRBV20-1; j_call: TRBJ1-2; d_call: NA
cdr3_aa: CASSFRQNNEKLFF; clone_size: many; v_call: TRBV12-3/TRBV12-4; j_call: TRBJ1-4; d_call: NA
cdr3_aa: CSARPQGAVQPQHF; clone_size: NA; v_call: TRBV20-1; j_call: TRBJ1-5; d_call: TRBD1
cdr3_aa: CSARPAAGEQYF; clone_size: few; v_call: TRBV20-1; j_call: TRBJ2-7; d_call: NA
cdr3_aa: CAISELASGNEQFF; clone_size: NA; v_call: TRBV10-3; j_call: TRBJ2-1; d_call: TRBD2
cdr3_aa: CASSSRASGGKETQYF; clone_size: few; v_call: TRBV7-2; j_call: TRBJ2-5; d_call: TRBD2
cdr3_aa: CASKVAGIQETQYF; clone_size: NA; v_call: TRBV19; j_call: TRBJ2-5; d_call: NA
cdr3_aa: CASSPRQGVGGELFF; clone_size: many; v_call: TRBV6-5; j_call: TRBJ2-2; d_call: TRBD1
cdr3_aa: CSARGGRGSEKLFF; clone_size: NA; v_call: TRBV20-1; j_call: TRBJ1-4; d_call: NA
cdr3_aa: CASRERGQGNNEQFF; clone_size: many; v_call: TRBV6-2/TRBV6-3; j_call: TRBJ2-1; d_call: TRBD1
cdr3_aa: CASTRSRGQVEQYF; clone_size: many; v_call: TRBV6-2/TRBV6-3; j_call: TRBJ2-7; d_call: NA
cdr3_aa: CASSPLGGTDTQYF; clone_size: few; v_call: TRBV11-3; j_call: TRBJ2-3; d_call: NA